These 14 T cell receptor beta chains were sequenced from one sample in a study of response to subunit inactivated influenza vaccine. TCRdb fed the RT-PCR reads into MiXCR, producing one record per CDR3 protein. The sample yields 600,000 to 700,000 distinct CDR3 sequences, around 15% seen once. Sample: PBMCs from blood, taken about 14 days before vaccination. Receptors originate from a man in his forties or fifties who received an inactivated influenza vaccine.

Written as DNA, the CDR3 is TGTGCCAGTAGTATAGGGGACAGAACCGGGGAGCTGTTTTTT. Translation gives CASSIGDRTGELFF. The V and J genes are TRBV19 and TRBJ2-2; 7 bases are a match to TRBD1. This CDR3 has 14 residues. CDR1 is LNHDA and CDR2 is SQIVND in the germline V gene (reference sequence). Trimming at V came to 1 base and at J to 5 bases, leaving 1 base not matched to a gene.

The sample holds a few counts of this clonotype. V and J are TRBV27 and TRBJ2-7; 10 nucleotides agree with TRBD2. The CDR3 extends over 15 amino acids. After removal of 7 bases from V and 4 bases from J, the junction contained 10 bases not matched to a gene. The germline CDR1 and CDR2 sequences are MNHEY and SMNVEV (reference sequence). CDR3 loop: CASTVSGRAFYEQYF. CDR3 coding DNA: TGTGCCAGCACCGTCAGCGGGAGGGCCTTTTACGAGCAGTACTTC.

The chain recombines TRBV11-2 with TRBJ1-2; no clear D. Germline V gives CDR1 SGHAT, CDR2 FQNNGV. Trimming shortened V by 5 bases and J by 4 bases, and 14 bases separated the two germline ends. The CDR3 has 14 residues. The CDR3 spells CASSPSTLGYGYTF. The CDR3 nucleotides are TGTGCCAGCAGCCCCTCGACCCTAGGCTATGGCTACACCTTC.

J is TRBJ2-5 and V is TRBV20-1; D not certain. CDR3 length: 13 amino acids. V lost 3 bases to trimming and J lost 4 bases, with 12 bases between them. Germline CDR1 DFQATT, CDR2 SNEGSKA (reference sequence). CDR3 sequence: CSASRLGGETQYF. As DNA, the CDR3 is TGCAGTGCTAGCAGACTTGGTGGAGAGACCCAGTACTTC.

The DNA of the CDR3 is TGCAGTGCCTCGGACAGGCGAGCCAGGGAGACCCAGTACTTC. It encodes CSASDRRARETQYF. V usage is TRBV20-1 and J usage is TRBJ2-5; 7 bases line up with TRBD1. The germline CDR1 and CDR2 sequences are DFQATT and SNEGSKA (reference sequence). V lost 6 bases and J lost 5; bases outside the gene matches: 12. The CDR3 extends over 14 amino acids.

This rearrangement joins TRBV20-1 to TRBJ1-1, with D maybe TRBD1 (5 bases). The CDR3 length is 13 residues. V lost 1 base and J 1 base, leaving 7 bases between the germline ends. Per the germline V gene, CDR1 is DFQATT and CDR2 is SNEGSKA (reference sequence). CDR3 bases: TGCAGTGCTAGAGTACAGGCGAACACTGAAGCTTTCTTT. Translating gives CSARVQANTEAFF.

This clonotype was counted ten times or more. The genes are TRBV7-2 and TRBJ2-3, with D unresolved. The length of the CDR3 is 14 residues. With 2 bases removed from V and 0 bases from J, the gap between germline ends came to 6 bases. The V gene's germline CDR1 is SGHTA and CDR2 FQGNSA. CDR3 amino acids: CASSLMGSTDTQYF. The CDR3 DNA reads TGTGCCAGCAGCTTAATGGGAAGCACAGATACGCAGTATTTT.

This clonotype was seen only a few times. The genes are TRBV25-1 and TRBJ1-1, with TRBD1 as a possible D gene (5 bases). Germline V gives CDR1 MGHDK, CDR2 SYGVNS. This CDR3 has 15 residues. V was trimmed by 2 bases and J by 1 base, leaving 11 bases between them. In nucleotides, the CDR3 is TGTGCCAGCAGTGAAGAAGGACACACGAACACTGAAGCTTTCTTT. Its translation is CASSEEGHTNTEAFF.

This clonotype was seen more than once but under ten times. V and J are TRBV6-1 and TRBJ1-5; TRBD1 aligns across 8 bases. This CDR3 has 13 residues. J gave up 10 bases and V 6 bases, and 8 bases lay outside the gene matches. CDR1 MNHNS and CDR2 SASEGT come from the germline V gene. The CDR3 protein is CASSRDRRVPQHF. Here the CDR3 DNA reads TGTGCCAGCAGCAGGGACAGGAGAGTCCCCCAGCATTTT.

The V gene is TRBV20-1, the J gene TRBJ2-3, with D hard to call. Germline values: CDR1 DFQATT, CDR2 SNEGSKA (reference sequence). This CDR3 spans 13 amino acids. Trimming shortened V by 1 base and J by 2 bases, and 7 bases separated the two germline ends. In DNA, the CDR3 is TGCAGTGCTAGAGTACAGCCCACAGATACGCAGTATTTT. Protein sequence: CSARVQPTDTQYF.

V usage is TRBV7-8 and J usage is TRBJ2-7; TRBD1 might be the D (5 bases). This CDR3 has 15 residues. Trimming stripped 2 bases from V and 1 base from J, with 12 bases between. The germline V gene has CDR1 SGHVS and CDR2 FQNEAQ. DNA for the CDR3: TGTGCCAGCAGCTTAAGAGACAGCCGATCCTACGAGCAGTACTTC. Its translation: CASSLRDSRSYEQYF.

Comment on this clonotype: One junction end does not reproduce the germline sequence, and a read error may be involved. V gene TRBV11-1 combines with J gene TRBJ1-4; a possible D gene is TRBD1 (5 bases). CDR1 and CDR2 from the germline V gene are SGHAT and FQDESV (reference sequence). The CDR3 sequence is 20 residues long. CDR3 protein: CASSLGVGTAGVSTNEKLFF. In DNA form, the CDR3 reads TGTGCCAGCAGTTTAGGCGTGGGGACCGCGGGAGTATCGACTAATGAAAAACTGTTTTTT.

The CDR3 protein is CASSLVPSRSSYEQYF. The DNA of the CDR3 is TGTGCCAGCAGCTTAGTTCCCTCTAGGAGCTCCTACGAGCAGTACTTC. The chain couples TRBV7-8 to TRBJ2-7; the D is unclear. From germline, CDR1 is SGHVS and CDR2 FQNEAQ. With 1 base removed from V and 0 bases from J, the gap between germline ends came to 13 bases. The CDR3 extends over 16 amino acids.

The chain carries TRBV24-1 and TRBJ2-1; 7 bases align to TRBD1. Germline CDR1 is KGHDR and CDR2 is SFDVKD. V trimming: 3 bases; J trimming: 2 bases; junction bases outside the gene matches: 3. CDR3 length: 15 residues. CDR3 sequence reads: CATSDPGQPYNEQFF. In nucleotides, the CDR3 is TGTGCCACCAGTGATCCGGGACAGCCCTACAATGAGCAGTTCTTC.